This T cell receptor beta chain came from a study of blood T cell repertoires in COVID-19. About the research overall: COVID-19 samples, acute and convalescent, were from the United States, Italy and Spain. Sources were T cells, B-cell-depleted T cells, or PBMCs; the material itself was cDNA or gDNA.

Clones were read by immunoSEQ multiplex PCR, and TCRdb kept only the in-frame ones, dropping some. The table lists hundreds of thousands of clones, around 88% of them singletons. This clone was detected only once. Sample: peripheral blood. The sequence derives from a man older than 75 with acute or convalescent COVID-19.

CDR3 coding DNA: TGCGCCAGCAGCTTAGGACAGGCGGGGCAAGAGACCCAGTACTTC. It codes for CASSLGQAGQETQYF. The chain couples TRBV5-1 to TRBJ2-5; D may be TRBD1 (7 bases). Germline CDR1 reads SGHRS; CDR2 reads YFSETQ. The CDR3 runs to 15 residues. Trimming took off 2 bases at V and 2 bases at J, with 13 bases between the two ends.